Given below is one T cell receptor (beta chain) in context. PCR employed 60 Vbeta and 13 Jbeta primers. Profiling relied on immunoSEQ multiplex PCR, and the TCRdb table lists in-frame clones only, not all of them. The sample contains over 150,000 clones, 75% to 90% of which appear only once. The sample comes from a study of cytomegalovirus exposure and HLA in healthy donors. Per germline, CDR1 SQVTM and CDR2 ANQGSEA. The CDR3 sequence is 13 residues long. The germline V and J ends were trimmed by 7 bases and 2 bases, with 14 bases remaining between them. The rearrangement uses TRBV29-1 and TRBJ2-5; weak D call: TRBD1 (5 bases). This TCR derives from a young woman in good health and CMV-seronegative. Sequencing was performed on PBMCs. CDR3 in amino acids: CSARQNRQETQYF. CDR3 nucleotide sequence: TGCAGCGCCCGACAGAATAGACAAGAGACCCAGTACTTC.